These 18 T cell receptor beta chains share one sample of origin, sequenced in a study of OX40 agonist ivuxolimab in advanced cancers. Produced via immunoSEQ multiplex PCR; TCRdb's table is partial and in-frame only. The sample yields roughly 34,000 clones, approximately 90% seen once. This specimen was CD4+ or CD8+ T cells sorted from blood, taken in a trial of the OX40 agonist ivuxolimab. Source of these receptors: an adult with an advanced solid tumor such as melanoma, head and neck, liver or kidney cancer.

This clone was observed a single time. The V gene is TRBV9, the J gene TRBJ2-1; the D is unclear. The CDR3 has 13 residues. V was trimmed by 0 bases and J by 5 bases, leaving 6 bases between them. CDR1 and CDR2 (germline): SGDLS, YYNGEE. CDR3 loop: CASSVVGHNEQFF. The CDR3 bases are TGTGCCAGCAGCGTAGTCGGGCACAATGAGCAGTTCTTC.

This sequence joins TRBV16 and TRBJ2-7, with 7 positions matching TRBD2. The germline V gene encodes CDR1 KGHSY and CDR2 FQNENV. V shed 0 bases, J shed 5 bases, and the junction held 4 bases outside the gene matches. This CDR3 has 14 amino acids. CDR3 in amino acids: CASSQSRLADEQYF. For the CDR3, the DNA is TGTGCCAGCAGCCAATCGAGGCTAGCGGACGAGCAGTACTTC.

The chain joins TRBV5-1 to TRBJ1-2; no definite D call. The CDR3 runs 13 residues. The V end lost 2 bases, the J end lost 1 base, and 6 bases lay between the germline ends. Per germline, CDR1 SGHRS and CDR2 YFSETQ. The CDR3, as DNA: TGCGCCAGCAGCTTAGAGGATAACTATGGCTACACCTTC. Translating it yields CASSLEDNYGYTF.

CDR3 region: CSPGQGGSDTQYF. CDR3 nucleotide sequence: TGCAGCCCAGGACAGGGTGGCTCAGATACGCAGTATTTT. The V and J genes are TRBV29-1 and TRBJ2-3; 8 nucleotides match TRBD1. The junction had 8 bases not matched to a gene; V was cut back by 8 bases and J by 4 bases. Germline V gene lookup returns CDR1 SQVTM and CDR2 ANQGSEA. This CDR3 contains 13 residues.

Here the CDR3 DNA reads TGTGCCAGCAGCCACTTCGAGGGGAGCCCCTACGAGCAGTACTTC. Residues: CASSHFEGSPYEQYF. This sequence joins TRBV7-9 and TRBJ2-7; D is tentatively TRBD1 or TRBD2 (5 bases each). Deletions cut 5 bases from V and 2 bases from J, with 16 bases between. The CDR3 extends over 15 amino acids. The germline gives CDR1 SEHNR, CDR2 FQNEAQ (reference sequence).

Regarding this clone: At one end, the junction sequence differs from germline, possibly due to a read error. J is TRBJ2-5 and V is TRBV5-6; D possibly corresponds to TRBD2 (5 bases). The germline CDR1 and CDR2 sequences are SGHDT and YYEEEE. The CDR3 length is 15 residues. CDR3 nucleotide sequence: TGTGCCAGCAGCTCAGAGGGAGAGAATCAAGGGACCCAGTACTTC. Amino acids: CASSSEGENQGTQYF.

V gene TRBV11-2 combines with J gene TRBJ2-7, with D possibly matching TRBD2 (6 bases). The V end lost 5 bases, the J end lost 5 bases, and 13 bases lay between the germline ends. In germline, CDR1 is SGHAT, CDR2 FQNNGV. The CDR3 covers 13 residues. The CDR3 is CASSVGGRNEQYF. The CDR3 DNA follows: TGTGCCAGCAGCGTCGGGGGACGGAACGAGCAGTACTTC.

This clone has just one count. V and J are TRBV28 and TRBJ2-2; 11 positions agree with TRBD1. The length of the CDR3 is 18 residues. Per germline, CDR1 MDHEN and CDR2 SYDVKM. V lost 6 bases, J lost 2 bases, and 11 bases stayed unmatched. CDR3 sequence reads: CASRPAGQGASNTGELFF. CDR3 bases: TGTGCCAGCAGACCCGCCGGACAGGGGGCTTCTAACACCGGGGAGCTGTTTTTT.

V usage is TRBV6-5 and J usage is TRBJ2-1; D is ambiguous. Germline lookup yields CDR1 MNHEY and CDR2 SVGAGI. There are 15 residues in the CDR3. The V end was cut by 7 bases, the J end by 5 bases, with 18 bases between. The CDR3, as DNA: TGTGCCAGCAAGGGCCCGGAAGTTTCGGACAATGAGCAGTTCTTC. This translates into CASKGPEVSDNEQFF.

The V call is TRBV7-8, the J call TRBJ2-5; 7 positions agree with TRBD2. The CDR3 length is 11 residues. The junction had 2 bases not matched to a gene; V was cut back by 8 bases and J by 5 bases. Germline CDR1 and CDR2: SGHVS and FQNEAQ. The CDR3 nucleotides read TGTGCCAGCTTTAGCGGGGAGACCCAGTACTTC. Translation gives CASFSGETQYF. The entire variable domain, with the rest obtained from reference TRBV7-8 and TRBJ2-5, is as follows: GAGVSQSPRYKVAKRGQDVALRCDPISGHVSLFWYQQALGQGPEFLTYFQNEAQLDKSGLPSDRFFAERPEGSVSTLKIQRTQQEDSAVYLCASFSGETQYFGPGTRLLVL.

This clone appeared a few times. The genes are TRBV6-1 and TRBJ1-5; TRBD1 matches at 8 bases. J was trimmed by 9 bases and V by 6 bases; bases with no gene match: 10. Germline CDR1 MNHNS, CDR2 SASEGT. The CDR3 contains 14 residues. The CDR3 DNA sequence: TGTGCCAGCAGCCCCACAGGGGGTGGACGGCCCCAGCATTTT. Translating it yields CASSPTGGGRPQHF.

The chain is built from TRBV27 and TRBJ2-5, with D possibly being TRBD1 (5 bases). Germline CDR1 reads MNHEY; CDR2 reads SMNVEV (reference sequence). The V gene lost 2 bases and the J gene lost 2 bases, with 9 bases spanning the gap. The CDR3 extends over 14 amino acids. CDR3 DNA: TGTGCCAGCAGTTTAAGACAGCCACAAGAGACCCAGTACTTC. Residues: CASSLRQPQETQYF.

The J gene is TRBJ2-7, the V gene TRBV10-1; D unresolved. Trimming left V 9 bases short and J 13 bases short, with 13 bases between. CDR3 length equals 9 residues. Germline lookup yields CDR1 WNHNN and CDR2 SYGVQD (reference sequence). The CDR3, as DNA: TGCGCCAGTCGCCCATTTTTTTACTTC. The encoded protein is CASRPFFYF.

This CDR3 reads CASSIKASLGADTQYF. The CDR3 DNA follows: TGTGCCAGTAGTATAAAGGCTAGCCTGGGAGCAGATACGCAGTATTTT. V is TRBV19 and J is TRBJ2-3; a weak D match, TRBD2 (5 bases). The CDR3 contains 16 residues. V was cut by 2 bases and J by 4 bases, with 16 bases left in between. Germline V gene sequence: CDR1 LNHDA, CDR2 SQIVND (reference sequence).

V usage is TRBV19 and J usage is TRBJ1-2, with a tentative D call TRBD1 (6 bases). The V end lost 1 base, the J end lost 6 bases, and 9 bases lay between the germline ends. The germline gives CDR1 LNHDA, CDR2 SQIVND (reference sequence). The CDR3 has 13 residues. DNA for the CDR3: TGTGCCAGTAGTATAGGTGGGACAAATGGCTACACCTTC. This encodes CASSIGGTNGYTF.

V usage is TRBV7-9 and J usage is TRBJ2-3; D perhaps matches TRBD2 (6 bases). The V and J ends lost 1 base and 0 bases respectively, with 8 bases between them. Germline V gene sequence: CDR1 SEHNR, CDR2 FQNEAQ (reference sequence). This CDR3 is built from 15 residues. The DNA for the CDR3 is TGTGCCAGCAGCTTAGGGACTACAAGCACAGATACGCAGTATTTT. Its protein product is CASSLGTTSTDTQYF.

The chain joins TRBV28 to TRBJ2-1, with a tentative D call TRBD2 (6 bases). Germline V gene lookup returns CDR1 MDHEN and CDR2 SYDVKM. The CDR3 sequence is 17 residues long. V was shortened by 0 bases and J by 6 bases, with 18 bases between the two germline ends. CDR3 residues: CASSLWAPAAGSNEQFF. CDR3 bases: TGTGCCAGCAGTTTATGGGCCCCCGCGGCGGGGAGCAATGAGCAGTTCTTC. Based on the CDR3 plus reference TRBV28 and TRBJ2-1, the full variable domain is DVKVTQSSRYLVKRTGEKVFLECVQDMDHENMFWYRQDPGLGLRLIYFSYDVKMKEKGDIPEGYSVSREKKERFSLILESASTNQTSMYLCASSLWAPAAGSNEQFFGPGTRLTVL.

The sample holds a few counts of this clone. V is TRBV19 and J is TRBJ2-1; 9 bases align to TRBD2. CDR3 size: 16 residues. From germline, CDR1 is LNHDA and CDR2 SQIVND (reference sequence). V dropped 5 bases and J dropped 4; count of bases not matched to a gene: 9. CDR3 sequence: CASSASSGGLYNEQFF. Here the CDR3 DNA reads TGTGCCAGTAGTGCCTCAAGCGGGGGGCTTTACAATGAGCAGTTCTTC.